Included here is one T cell receptor beta chain sequence, with context. The data were obtained in a study of blood T cell repertoires in COVID-19. Repertoires were generated with immunoSEQ multiplex PCR, while TCRdb's copy carries only in-frame clones and drops some. The table has 450,000 or so clones, 89% seen once. The V and J ends lost 7 bases and 8 bases respectively, with 14 bases between them. Germline assignment: CDR1 MNHEY and CDR2 SMNVEV (reference sequence). The CDR3 consists of 12 residues. V is TRBV27 and J is TRBJ1-1; possible D gene TRBD1, 6 bases. The sequence derives from a middle-aged woman with COVID-19, enrolled during active disease. Source material: peripheral blood. Here the CDR3 DNA reads TGTGCCAGCACCTCCGGACAGCACGAAGCTTTCTTT. Translation: CASTSGQHEAFF.